This note documents a single TCR beta chain sequence. Measured with immunoSEQ multiplex PCR; TCRdb has only the in-frame clones, and not every one. The repertoire includes some 220,000 clones, roughly 80% of them detected once, and approximately 5.2% sits in the top ten. It was during active infection that Seattle patients were enrolled and then longitudinally followed. This specimen comes from a study of blood T cell repertoires in COVID-19. The wider study: Samples representing acute and convalescent COVID-19 were sourced from the United States, Italy and Spain. Sample material is recorded as cDNA or gDNA derived from T cells, B-cell-depleted T cells, or PBMCs.

Looked up from germline, CDR1 is SEHNR and CDR2 is FQNEAQ (reference sequence). The CDR3 runs to 12 residues. V lost 0 bases to trimming and J lost 7 bases, with 7 bases between them. The TCR originated in a woman aged 70-85 years with COVID-19, enrolled during active disease. The rearrangement joins TRBV7-9 to TRBJ2-7, with no clear D. Sequencing was carried out using peripheral blood. CDR3 region: CASSLAPAEQYF. DNA of the CDR3: TGTGCCAGCAGCTTAGCCCCTGCGGAGCAGTACTTC.